The 14 T cell receptor beta chains reported below all come from one sample, sequenced in a study of shared clonotypes between healthy human individuals. The assay was immunoSEQ multiplex PCR, and TCRdb's table has in-frame clones only and misses some. There are roughly 1,000,000 clones in the sample; 75% to 85% occur only once, and under 0.65% lies in the top ten. The sequenced sample was memory CD4+ T cells from PBMCs. The subset was: CD45RA-negative fraction. The receptors come from a young man in good health. Some clones in this sample may be carry-over from other donors' samples.

This clone was seen only once. This chain uses TRBV5-1 with TRBJ1-3; D call uncertain. V was trimmed by 1 base and J by 1 base, leaving 6 bases between them. Germline-derived CDR1 and CDR2 are SGHRS and YFSETQ. The length of the CDR3 is 14 residues. In nucleotides, the CDR3 is TGCGCCAGCAGCTTGACATCTTCTGGAAACACCATATATTTT. This encodes CASSLTSSGNTIYF.

This chain connects TRBV11-2 to TRBJ2-1; 9 nucleotides align to TRBD2. The length of the CDR3 is 15 residues. CDR1 is SGHAT and CDR2 is FQNNGV in the germline V gene. V was pared by 1 base and J by 4 bases, with 2 bases of the junction left unmatched. CDR3 region: CASSLGTSAYNEQFF. In DNA form, the CDR3 reads TGTGCCAGCAGCTTAGGGACTAGCGCGTACAATGAGCAGTTCTTC.

The chain couples TRBV5-8 to TRBJ1-5, with D perhaps matching TRBD1 (5 bases). Germline CDR1 SGHTS, CDR2 YDEGEE. This CDR3 has 15 residues. Trimming shortened V by 4 bases and J by 0 bases, and 11 bases separated the two germline ends. The CDR3 here is CASSQGRYSNQPQHF. The CDR3 DNA reads TGTGCCAGCAGCCAGGGACGGTATAGCAATCAGCCCCAGCATTTT.

The gene calls are TRBV18 and TRBJ2-3; 9 bases map to TRBD2. J was trimmed by 3 bases and V by 2 bases; bases with no gene match: 6. Germline CDR1 reads KGHSH; CDR2 reads LQKENI. This CDR3 is 16 amino acids long. As DNA, the CDR3 is TGTGCCAGCTCACCATCAGCGGGAGGTTTAACAGATACGCAGTATTTT. Its translation is CASSPSAGGLTDTQYF.

The chain couples TRBV7-9 to TRBJ1-2; the D is unclear. There are 18 residues in the CDR3. V was clipped by 3 bases and J by 4 bases, with 24 bases between them. Germline-derived CDR1 and CDR2 are SEHNR and FQNEAQ (reference sequence). The DNA for the CDR3 is TGTGCCAGCAGCTTGTTTTTGTTTGGGCCCCTGGAGTCCTATGGCTACACCTTC. Its protein is CASSLFLFGPLESYGYTF.

As for this clone: At one of its ends the junction is not consistent with the germline gene, which may arise from a read error. The chain employs TRBV4-1 and TRBJ1-2; 7 positions agree with TRBD1. The CDR3 is 14 amino acids. From germline, CDR1 is MGHRA and CDR2 YSYEKL. CDR3 bases: TGCACCAGCAGCCCTCGGACAGGAGGGGATGGCTACACCTTC. It encodes CTSSPRTGGDGYTF.

As concerns this clone: One end of the junction varies from germline; a read error may be responsible. This rearrangement joins TRBV18 to TRBJ2-3, with 11 bases matching TRBD1. Germline-derived CDR1 and CDR2 are KGHSH and LQKENI. The CDR3 consists of 14 residues. The CDR3 sequence is CASSGQGATDTQYF. In DNA, the CDR3 is TGTGCCAGCTCAGGACAGGGGGCGACAGATACGCAGTACTTT.

This rearrangement joins TRBV6-1 to TRBJ2-7; the D gene is possibly TRBD2 (5 bases). This CDR3 spans 14 amino acids. V was pared by 7 bases and J by 3 bases, with 16 bases between. The germline V gene encodes CDR1 MNHNS and CDR2 SASEGT. The CDR3 nucleotides are TGTGCCAGCATGTACCGGACGGACTTCTACGAGCAGTACTTC. Translated: CASMYRTDFYEQYF.

The chain employs TRBV7-3 and TRBJ2-1; TRBD2 matches at 7 bases. Germline loops: CDR1 SGHTA, CDR2 FQGTGA. The CDR3 sequence is 14 residues long. Unmatched junction bases numbered 7, after V lost 2 bases and J lost 9 bases. DNA for the CDR3: TGTGCCAGCAGCTTAGGGGAGGGCCGGGGTGAGCAGTTCTTC. Its protein is CASSLGEGRGEQFF.

V and J are TRBV5-1 and TRBJ2-2; TRBD2 aligns across 13 bases. The V segment lost 4 bases and the J segment 4 bases; nucleotides outside the gene matches: 4. This CDR3 region has 16 residues. Germline CDR1 SGHRS, CDR2 YFSETQ. The CDR3 DNA sequence: TGCGCCAGCAGCCCGGGACTAGCGGGACTCACCGGGGAGCTGTTTTTT. It specifies CASSPGLAGLTGELFF.

The chain uses TRBV19 and TRBJ1-3; no firm D call. CDR3 length: 14 residues. Germline V gene data show CDR1 as LNHDA and CDR2 as SQIVND (reference sequence). V lost 2 bases, J lost 0 bases, and 5 bases lay in between. The CDR3 DNA reads TGTGCCAGTAGTATAAGCTTCTCTGGAAACACCATATATTTT. This sequence encodes CASSISFSGNTIYF.

Details on this clone: The same CDR3 arises from other DNA sequences in this sample as well. The chain has TRBV2 and TRBJ2-5, with 9 bases that match TRBD1. The germline CDR1 and CDR2 sequences are SNHLY and FYNNEI. The length of the CDR3 is 15 residues. Trimming removed 3 bases from V and 3 bases from J; junction bases left unmatched: 5. The CDR3 loop reads CASSDRGQGEETQYF. The DNA of the CDR3 is TGTGCCAGCAGTGACCGGGGACAGGGTGAAGAGACCCAGTACTTC.

V is TRBV19 and J is TRBJ2-1; D unclear. The CDR3 is made up of 15 amino acids. V shed 7 bases and J shed 2 bases, with 15 bases lying between them. Germline CDR1 is LNHDA and CDR2 is SQIVND (reference sequence). CDR3 amino acids: CASTRLDGAYNEQFF. Here the CDR3 DNA reads TGTGCCAGTACCCGGCTCGACGGCGCCTACAATGAGCAGTTCTTC.

A single count supports this clone. The chain employs TRBV7-9 and TRBJ1-5; tentative D call: TRBD1 (6 bases). Trimming removed 5 bases from V and 4 bases from J, with 15 bases in between. The CDR3 runs 15 residues. Germline V gene sequence: CDR1 SEHNR, CDR2 FQNEAQ (reference sequence). CDR3 protein: CASSAEGGLNQPQHF. The CDR3 DNA follows: TGTGCCAGCAGCGCGGAGGGGGGCCTAAATCAGCCCCAGCATTTT.